This TCR beta chain was captured in a study of blood T cell repertoires in COVID-19. Study summary: Acute and convalescent COVID-19 specimens originated in the United States, Italy and Spain. Nucleic acid was either cDNA or gDNA, and it came from T cells, B-cell-depleted T cells, or PBMCs.

This clone is classed as medium-sized. The V gene lost 6 bases and the J gene lost 4 bases, with 15 bases spanning the gap. CDR1 and CDR2 from the germline V gene are SNHLY and FYNNEI. The CDR3 length is 14 residues. As handled by the study authors: The assay estimated nucleated cells by amplifying reference gene primers. The repertoire was sequenced with immunoSEQ multiplex PCR; TCRdb's copy has only in-frame clones and lacks some. V, J and clone size derive from that table, while D and trimming were established from the DNA sequence. The table records about 54,000 clones, about 87% of them present only once.

The sample taken for sequencing was peripheral blood. The source is a human donor in a cohort sampled during active COVID-19. V usage is TRBV2 and J usage is TRBJ1-1; D is unresolved. CDR3 protein: CASRLRGVLTEAFF. The CDR3 region has the DNA TGTGCCAGCAGACTACGGGGAGTGCTCACTGAAGCTTTCTTT.